This record concerns one T cell receptor (beta chain) sequence. Its specificity is unknown. The data derive from a study of T cells expressing NK-cell markers. Background on the study: The TCR beta repertoires originated in sorted CD3+CD56+NKG2C+, CD3+CD56+NKG2C- and CD3+CD56-NKG2C+ T cells. Sequencing covered eight donors, seven HCMV-seropositive and one seronegative.

Overall study results and limits: The leading position in the CD3+CD56-NKG2C+ fraction of a handful of donors also went to these clonotypes.

Following a re-call of the 5' RACE reads, TCRdb has one entry per CDR3 protein and lacks DNA. The table counts a few hundred thousand distinct CDR3 sequences; around 5.3% lies in the top ten. Sequenced sample: blood T cells: a sorted CD56 or NKG2C T cell subset, CD4+ or CD8+ T cells, or bulk PBMC T cells (not recorded which). This clonotype originated in a man aged 18-75 years in good health.

The CDR3 here is CASSLGLGGGTDTQYF. The chain combines TRBV7-9 with TRBJ2-3; checking the TCRdb D call of TRBD1 is not possible without DNA. CDR3 length: 16 amino acids. CDR1 is SEHNR, CDR2 FQNEAQ, per germline (reference sequence).